The 28 T cell receptor beta chains listed next were all sequenced from one sample in a study of shared clonotypes between healthy human individuals. Assay: immunoSEQ multiplex PCR; the TCRdb copy retains only in-frame clones and omits some. This sample carries some 2,000,000 clones, approximately 95% of them seen once, and the ten largest clones take approximately 0.13%. Sequencing was performed on naive CD4+ T cells sorted from blood. Subset described: CD45RA+ positively selected. All receptors derive from a man aged 18 to 30 in good health.

This chain links TRBV7-8 with TRBJ2-1, with D perhaps matching TRBD1 (6 bases). V was trimmed by 5 bases and J by 9 bases, leaving 11 bases between them. Germline lookup yields CDR1 SGHVS and CDR2 FQNEAQ. The CDR3 spans 12 residues. This chain's CDR3 is CASSIQGFEQFF. The CDR3 coding sequence is TGTGCCAGCAGCATTCAGGGGTTTGAGCAGTTCTTC.

This clone was recorded only once. Other nucleotide sequences in the sample specify the same CDR3. The chain recombines TRBV18 with TRBJ1-2; 7 bases align to TRBD1. This CDR3 contains 15 residues. Germline V gene data show CDR1 as KGHSH and CDR2 as LQKENI. V lost 6 bases, J lost 0 bases, and 7 bases stayed unmatched. The DNA for the CDR3 is TGTGCCAGCTCTCCCGGGACAGAGCCTAACTATGGCTACACCTTC. Encoded protein: CASSPGTEPNYGYTF.

The chain employs TRBV19 and TRBJ2-7; D unresolved. The germline CDR1 and CDR2 sequences are LNHDA and SQIVND (reference sequence). CDR3 length equals 13 residues. The V and J ends lost 6 bases and 2 bases respectively, with 11 bases between them. The CDR3 coding sequence is TGTGCCAGTAGAGAAATTGGAACCTACGAGCAGTACTTC. Amino acid sequence: CASREIGTYEQYF. The full variable domain, in which reference TRBV19 and TRBJ2-7 provide the parts outside the CDR3, is DGGITQSPKYLFRKEGQNVTLSCEQNLNHDAMYWYRQDPGQGLRLIYYSQIVNDFQKGDIAEGYSVSREKKESFPLTVTSAQKNPTAFYLCASREIGTYEQYFGPGTRLTVT.

The chain uses TRBV19 and TRBJ2-5; D is unclear. Trimming cost V 3 bases and J 0 bases, with 8 bases left between them. In germline, CDR1 is LNHDA, CDR2 SQIVND (reference sequence). The CDR3 has 14 residues. The DNA for the CDR3 is TGTGCCAGTAGTATTGAGGCCTACCAAGAGACCCAGTACTTC. Its translation is CASSIEAYQETQYF.

The rearrangement links TRBV7-9 to TRBJ2-5; D possibly corresponds to TRBD2 (6 bases). Trimming took 10 bases from V and 5 from J, leaving 20 bases between them. CDR1 is SEHNR, CDR2 FQNEAQ, per germline (reference sequence). This CDR3 region has 14 residues. CDR3 coding DNA: TGTGCCACCCAACGACTAGACGATCGGGAGACCCAGTACTTC. This sequence encodes CATQRLDDRETQYF.

This chain connects TRBV6-1 to TRBJ2-1, with 9 bases that match TRBD1. The V gene end was trimmed by 2 bases and the J gene end by 0 bases; junction bases not matched to a gene: 11. Germline V gene sequence: CDR1 MNHNS, CDR2 SASEGT. CDR3 length equals 19 residues. The CDR3 coding sequence is TGTGCCAGCAGTGAAACGGGGACAGGGTACGCTAGCTCCTACAATGAGCAGTTCTTC. It encodes CASSETGTGYASSYNEQFF.

Concerning this clone itself: This sample also contains other DNA sequences that code for the same CDR3. This rearrangement joins TRBV5-6 to TRBJ1-5; 9 nucleotides agree with TRBD1. Looked up from germline, CDR1 is SGHDT and CDR2 is YYEEEE. This CDR3 is 15 amino acids long. Trimming at V came to 4 bases and at J to 1 base, leaving 3 bases not matched to a gene. The CDR3 here is CASSRDRGSNQPQHF. DNA of the CDR3: TGTGCCAGCAGCCGAGACAGGGGGAGCAATCAGCCCCAGCATTTT.

In DNA form, the CDR3 reads TGTGCCAGCTCACCGTCAGGGGGAGTCTCCTACGAGCAGTACTTC. Protein sequence: CASSPSGGVSYEQYF. V gene TRBV18 combines with J gene TRBJ2-7, with 7 bases lining up with TRBD1. The CDR3 extends over 15 amino acids. The germline V gene encodes CDR1 KGHSH and CDR2 LQKENI. The V gene end was trimmed by 3 bases and the J gene end by 0 bases; junction bases not matched to a gene: 5. Variable domain in full (rest from reference TRBV18 and TRBJ2-7): NAGVMQNPRHLVRRRGQEARLRCSPMKGHSHVYWYRQLPEEGLKFMVYLQKENIIDESGMPKERFSAEFPKEGPSILRIQQVVRGDSAAYFCASSPSGGVSYEQYFGPGTRLTVT.

This rearrangement joins TRBV29-1 to TRBJ2-1; D is unclear. V dropped 6 bases and J dropped 0 bases, with 12 bases sitting between them. The CDR3 totals 14 residues. Germline V gives CDR1 SQVTM, CDR2 ANQGSEA. The CDR3 region has the DNA TGCAGCGTCAGGCTGCCGAGCTCCTACAATGAGCAGTTCTTC. The encoded protein is CSVRLPSSYNEQFF.

The CDR3 here is CAIFLRVTYNEQFF. For the CDR3, the DNA is TGTGCCATCTTTTTGCGGGTAACCTACAATGAGCAGTTCTTC. J is TRBJ2-1 and V is TRBV6-4, with D perhaps matching TRBD2 (5 bases). Germline V gene lookup returns CDR1 MRHNA and CDR2 SNTAGT. The CDR3 length is 14 residues. Trimming stripped 10 bases from V and 2 bases from J, with 15 bases between.

The chain has TRBV15 and TRBJ1-1, with 8 bases matching TRBD1. Germline-derived CDR1 and CDR2 are LNHNV and YYDKDF (reference sequence). The J segment lost 3 bases and the V segment lost 3 bases, leaving 3 bases of the junction unmatched. This CDR3 has 14 residues. Here the CDR3 DNA reads TGTGCCACCAGCAGCTGGACAGGGCACACTGAAGCTTTCTTT. Translating gives CATSSWTGHTEAFF. The variable domain in full, completed from reference TRBV15 and TRBJ1-1, reads DAMVIQNPRYQVTQFGKPVTLSCSQTLNHNVMYWYQQKSSQAPKLLFHYYDKDFNNEADTPDNFQSRRPNTSFCFLDIRSPGLGDTAMYLCATSSWTGHTEAFFGQGTRLTVV.

The chain is built from TRBV2 and TRBJ2-7; TRBD2 matches at 9 bases. The CDR3 runs 15 residues. V dropped 6 bases and J dropped 5; count of bases not matched to a gene: 11. Germline V gene lookup returns CDR1 SNHLY and CDR2 FYNNEI. The DNA of the CDR3 is TGTGCCAGCAGCCAAGCGGGAGGCCCCGTTGACGAGCAGTACTTC. It codes for CASSQAGGPVDEQYF.

J is TRBJ1-2 and V is TRBV5-5; D uncertain. Between the trimmed V and J ends, which lost 0 bases and 4 bases, there was a span of 7 bases. Germline loops: CDR1 SGHKS, CDR2 YYEKEE (reference sequence). The CDR3 is 13 amino acids. CDR3 coding DNA: TGTGCCAGCAGCTTGGACACCGGCTATGGCTACACCTTC. Residues: CASSLDTGYGYTF.

The rearrangement joins TRBV18 to TRBJ2-7; 10 bases agree with TRBD1. This CDR3 comprises 15 residues. Germline-derived CDR1 and CDR2 are KGHSH and LQKENI. The V gene end was trimmed by 4 bases and the J gene end by 1 base; junction bases not matched to a gene: 4. In DNA, the CDR3 is TGTGCCAGCTCACTCGGGACAGGGGCTTCCTACGAGCAGTACTTC. This gives the protein CASSLGTGASYEQYF.

The chain carries TRBV5-1 and TRBJ2-3; 13 bases are a match to TRBD2. V lost 4 bases to trimming and J lost 3 bases; unmatched junction nucleotides: 8. The length of the CDR3 is 17 residues. The V gene's germline CDR1 is SGHRS and CDR2 YFSETQ. The CDR3 loop reads CASSMALAGGPTDTQYF. The CDR3 DNA is TGCGCCAGCAGCATGGCACTAGCGGGAGGGCCAACAGATACGCAGTATTTT.

This clone was found a few times. The chain employs TRBV19 and TRBJ1-5; 9 bases match TRBD1. Trimming cost V 6 bases and J 9 bases; bases outside gene matches: 15. The CDR3 contains 16 residues. Germline CDR1 and CDR2: LNHDA and SQIVND (reference sequence). The CDR3 protein is CASSPRPGQGVVPQHF. The DNA for the CDR3 is TGTGCCAGTAGCCCCAGGCCGGGACAGGGCGTTGTGCCCCAGCATTTT.

V gene TRBV5-8 combines with J gene TRBJ1-5, with D uncertain. CDR1 is SGHTS, CDR2 YDEGEE, per germline. CDR3 length equals 14 residues. The ends were cut back, 1 base at V and 4 bases at J, with 9 bases in the middle. DNA for the CDR3: TGTGCCAGCAGCTTGTTTGGAGGGAATCAGCCCCAGCATTTT. It yields the protein CASSLFGGNQPQHF.

As for this clone: This sample also contains other DNA sequences that code for the same CDR3. J is TRBJ1-4 and V is TRBV29-1; 8 bases fit TRBD1. CDR1 is SQVTM and CDR2 is ANQGSEA in the germline V gene. Trimming took 6 bases from V and 7 from J; bases not matched to a gene: 7. The CDR3 contains 13 residues. The CDR3 protein is CSVLGQGGEKLFF. CDR3 in DNA: TGCAGCGTCCTAGGACAGGGTGGTGAAAAACTGTTTTTT.

The V and J genes are TRBV5-1 and TRBJ2-7; no clear D gene. This CDR3 comprises 14 residues. V shed 2 bases and J shed 3 bases, with 12 bases lying between them. Germline V lookup: CDR1 SGHRS, CDR2 YFSETQ. CDR3 sequence: CASSFSGTNYEQYF. DNA of the CDR3: TGCGCCAGCAGCTTTTCGGGTACGAACTACGAGCAGTACTTC.

The chain carries TRBV6-1 and TRBJ2-7; the match to TRBD1 covers 8 bases. This CDR3 spans 15 amino acids. CDR1 is MNHNS, CDR2 SASEGT, per germline. The ends lost 2 bases at V and 1 base at J; junction bases unmatched: 4. CDR3 nucleotides: TGTGCCAGCAGTGAACCGGGACAGGTTTCCTACGAGCAGTACTTC. The encoded protein is CASSEPGQVSYEQYF.

The CDR3 DNA sequence: TGCAGCGCCACCTACCAGGGGGAAGGGCAAGAAAAACTGTTTTTT. It codes for CSATYQGEGQEKLFF. This chain joins TRBV29-1 and TRBJ1-4; 7 bases fit TRBD1. The CDR3 totals 15 residues. J lost 8 bases, V lost 7 bases, and 16 bases had no gene match. Germline V gene lookup returns CDR1 SQVTM and CDR2 ANQGSEA.

This chain uses TRBV29-1 with TRBJ1-2, with TRBD1 matching over 9 bases. CDR3 length equals 13 residues. Trimming cost V 3 bases and J 5 bases; bases outside gene matches: 4. CDR1 and CDR2 (germline): SQVTM, ANQGSEA. CDR3 DNA: TGCAGCGTTGATGCACAGGGGGCTTATGGCTACACCTTC. As protein: CSVDAQGAYGYTF.

This clone was recorded once. J is TRBJ2-1 and V is TRBV10-3; 12 bases agree with TRBD2. CDR3 length: 17 residues. The ends lost 6 bases at V and 8 bases at J; junction bases unmatched: 14. Germline CDR1 is ENHRY and CDR2 is SYGVKD. CDR3 sequence (DNA): TGTGCCATCAGCCTGTCGCCTCGACTAGCGGGAGATCATGAGCAGTTCTTC. Residues: CAISLSPRLAGDHEQFF.

This chain links TRBV27 with TRBJ2-5; 7 nucleotides match TRBD1. Germline V gene sequence: CDR1 MNHEY, CDR2 SMNVEV (reference sequence). The CDR3 contains 13 residues. The junction had 4 bases not matched to a gene; V was cut back by 5 bases and J by 4 bases. The DNA of the CDR3 is TGTGCCAGCAGTCCCTGGACAGGAGAGACCCAGTACTTC. Encoded protein: CASSPWTGETQYF.

On this clone: Other DNA sequences in this specimen translate into the identical CDR3. The chain recombines TRBV10-2 with TRBJ1-2; D is unclear. V was cut by 4 bases and J by 5 bases, with 5 bases left in between. In germline, CDR1 is WSHSY, CDR2 SAAADI. The CDR3 spans 11 residues. The CDR3 protein is CASSGGYGYTF. The CDR3 nucleotides are TGCGCCAGCAGTGGGGGATATGGCTACACCTTC.

This clone was seen only once. The chain carries TRBV4-3 and TRBJ2-3; D is perhaps TRBD2 (6 bases). This CDR3 has 13 amino acids. CDR1 is LGHNA, CDR2 YSLEER, per germline. V was pared by 4 bases and J by 1 base, with 6 bases between. The CDR3 spells CASSRGGTDTQYF. In DNA, the CDR3 is TGCGCCAGCAGCCGCGGGGGCACAGATACGCAGTATTTT.

V gene TRBV28 combines with J gene TRBJ2-4; D possibly corresponds to TRBD2 (6 bases). The CDR3 runs 15 residues. The germline V and J ends were trimmed by 4 bases and 7 bases, with 17 bases remaining between them. Germline V gene lookup returns CDR1 MDHEN and CDR2 SYDVKM. The CDR3: CASSSGHVEGNIQYF. CDR3 coding DNA: TGTGCCAGCAGTTCCGGACATGTGGAGGGTAACATTCAGTACTTC.

The CDR3 reads CASSRTGRSTNEKLFF. For the CDR3, the DNA is TGTGCCAGCAGCCGGACAGGGCGCTCAACTAATGAAAAACTGTTTTTT. The chain links TRBV7-9 to TRBJ1-4, with 8 bases matching TRBD1. The CDR3 is 16 residues long. Trimming removed 5 bases from V and 0 bases from J; junction bases left unmatched: 5. From germline, CDR1 is SEHNR and CDR2 FQNEAQ (reference sequence).